The next 2 T cell receptor beta chains were all read from a single sample in a study of shared T cell receptors in the human thymus. Sequencing used immunoSEQ multiplex PCR; TCRdb keeps in-frame clones, though not all of them. This repertoire shows 500,000 to 550,000 clones, around 78% found once; its top ten account for about 0.012%. The data were also submitted as part of a second study, on human thymus T cells.

Sequenced sample: thymocytes. The receptors stem from a boy in the first two years of life with a congenital heart defect.

This rearrangement joins TRBV7-9 to TRBJ2-7, with TRBD2 matching over 7 bases. This CDR3 has 17 amino acids. In germline, CDR1 is SEHNR, CDR2 FQNEAQ (reference sequence). V dropped 0 bases and J dropped 7; count of bases not matched to a gene: 15. The DNA for the CDR3 is TGTGCCAGCAGCTTAGCTCAGGCGGGAGACGATTTGCGGGAGCAGTACTTC. It is translated as CASSLAQAGDDLREQYF.

The rearrangement joins TRBV10-3 to TRBJ2-7, with 9 bases identical to TRBD2. The CDR3 is made up of 14 amino acids. Germline CDR1 and CDR2: ENHRY and SYGVKD. With 10 bases clipped from V and 4 bases from J, the junction kept 11 bases outside the gene matches. The CDR3 DNA sequence: TGTGCCACCGACGAGCGGGGGGCAGAATACGAGCAGTACTTC. Residues: CATDERGAEYEQYF.